This passage covers 10 T cell receptor beta chains from one sample sequenced in a study of cytomegalovirus exposure and HLA in healthy donors. PCR employed 60 Vbeta and 13 Jbeta primers. Repertoires were generated with immunoSEQ multiplex PCR, while TCRdb's copy carries only in-frame clones and drops some. Among about 120,000 clones listed, less than 85% were seen once. Source material: PBMCs. The receptors derive from a male donor in good health and CMV-seronegative.

The genes are TRBV27 and TRBJ2-7; 9 positions agree with TRBD2. Germline lookup yields CDR1 MNHEY and CDR2 SMNVEV (reference sequence). The CDR3 is 15 residues long. J lost 4 bases, V lost 5 bases, and 9 bases had no gene match. The CDR3 region is CASSPWLAGLYEQYF. The CDR3 DNA is TGTGCCAGCAGTCCCTGGCTAGCGGGGCTTTACGAGCAGTACTTC.

Only one count was recorded for this clone. The J gene is TRBJ1-4, the V gene TRBV5-8; possibly TRBD1 for D (6 bases). Germline CDR1 SGHTS, CDR2 YDEGEE. Trimming shortened V by 6 bases and J by 7 bases, and 16 bases separated the two germline ends. The CDR3 is made up of 14 amino acids. This chain's CDR3 is CASNLRGSGEKLFF. The CDR3 DNA reads TGTGCCAGCAACCTGAGGGGGTCCGGTGAAAAACTGTTTTTT.

The CDR3 sequence: CAIRPGQGVETQYF. Here the CDR3 DNA reads TGTGCCATCAGACCGGGACAGGGTGTCGAGACCCAGTACTTC. V gene TRBV10-3 combines with J gene TRBJ2-5, with TRBD1 matching 9 bases. V trimming: 6 bases; J trimming: 5 bases; junction bases outside the gene matches: 7. The CDR3 is 14 amino acids. Germline lookup yields CDR1 ENHRY and CDR2 SYGVKD.

This clone was seen only once. The sample contains more than one DNA sequence encoding this CDR3. The V gene is TRBV2, the J gene TRBJ2-7; the D gene is possibly TRBD2 (5 bases). Trimming stripped 4 bases from V and 7 bases from J, with 14 bases between. The CDR3 spans 13 residues. Germline V gene sequence: CDR1 SNHLY, CDR2 FYNNEI. The CDR3 coding sequence is TGTGCCAGCAGTGCAGAGACGGGGAGAGAGCAGTACTTC. Protein: CASSAETGREQYF.

J is TRBJ1-2 and V is TRBV6-5; D call uncertain. CDR1 and CDR2 from the germline V gene are MNHEY and SVGAGI. CDR3 length: 14 residues. With 5 bases removed from V and 6 bases from J, the gap between germline ends came to 16 bases. CDR3 loop: CASSETKGGNGYTF. The CDR3 DNA sequence: TGTGCCAGCAGTGAAACGAAGGGCGGGAATGGCTACACCTTC.

The gene calls are TRBV7-6 and TRBJ2-1, with a tentative D call TRBD2 (5 bases). The CDR3 loop spans 17 amino acids. V lost 1 base and J lost 0, with 13 bases in between. CDR1 is SGHVS and CDR2 is FNYEAQ in the germline V gene. Written as DNA, the CDR3 is TGTGCCAGCAGCTTAGAAGTTGCGGGCAGCTCCTACAATGAGCAGTTCTTC. Protein sequence: CASSLEVAGSSYNEQFF.

V usage is TRBV6-1 and J usage is TRBJ2-5; tentative D call: TRBD2 (6 bases). Germline V CDR1 and CDR2: MNHNS, SASEGT. The CDR3 length is 16 residues. Between the trimmed V and J ends, which lost 1 base and 2 bases, there was a span of 14 bases. CDR3 DNA sequence: TGTGCCAGCAGTGAAGAACCGGGACTGCTACAAGAGACCCAGTACTTC. As protein: CASSEEPGLLQETQYF.

This clone was observed a few times. The chain joins TRBV5-8 to TRBJ1-5, with D hard to call. The germline gives CDR1 SGHTS, CDR2 YDEGEE. The CDR3 is 14 residues long. The V gene lost 4 bases and the J gene lost 6 bases, with 14 bases spanning the gap. In DNA form, the CDR3 reads TGTGCCAGCAGCCTGACTTGGCGGGGTCAGCCCCAGCATTTT. Protein: CASSLTWRGQPQHF.

This chain links TRBV5-6 with TRBJ1-6, with D perhaps matching TRBD1 (5 bases). The CDR3 has 14 amino acids. Germline V gene lookup returns CDR1 SGHDT and CDR2 YYEEEE. V lost 7 bases and J lost 7, with 15 bases in between. CDR3 DNA: TGTGCCAGCCTACGGGGGGGGGTGAATTCACCCCTCCACTTT. As protein: CASLRGGVNSPLHF.

The V gene is TRBV4-2, the J gene TRBJ2-3, with D perhaps matching TRBD2 (5 bases). The CDR3 consists of 15 residues. Trimming removed 1 base at V and 2 bases at J, with 10 bases between. Germline CDR1 LGHNA, CDR2 YNFKEQ. The DNA of the CDR3 is TGTGCCAGCAGCCAAGGGACTGACCACACAGATACGCAGTATTTT. Its protein is CASSQGTDHTDTQYF.